The next 31 T cell receptor beta chains were all read from a single sample in a study of blood T cell repertoires in COVID-19. This table comes from immunoSEQ multiplex PCR, and its TCRdb copy is limited to in-frame clones, with some not included. The sample contains more than 150,000 clones, 85% to 90% of which appear only once. Sequences were obtained from peripheral blood. The receptors derive from a man aged 35 to 55 with active or convalescent COVID-19.

The chain joins TRBV30 to TRBJ1-3; D possibly corresponds to TRBD1 (6 bases). The ends were cut back, 4 bases at V and 3 bases at J, with 13 bases in the middle. CDR3 length equals 14 residues. Germline CDR1 is GTSNPN and CDR2 is SVGIG (reference sequence). In DNA form, the CDR3 reads TGTGCCTGGATTCACAGGGCGGGTGGAAACACCATATATTTT. Translating gives CAWIHRAGGNTIYF.

In its sample, this clone was seen once. V gene TRBV5-1 combines with J gene TRBJ1-6; 9 positions agree with TRBD1. This CDR3 comprises 14 residues. In germline, CDR1 is SGHRS, CDR2 YFSETQ. With 3 bases clipped from V and 10 bases from J, the junction kept 5 bases outside the gene matches. CDR3: CASSSQGADSPLHF. CDR3 sequence (DNA): TGCGCCAGCAGCTCACAGGGGGCGGACTCACCCCTCCACTTT.

The V call is TRBV6-5, the J call TRBJ2-1, with a tentative D call TRBD1 (6 bases). Trimming shortened V by 6 bases and J by 2 bases, and 8 bases separated the two germline ends. CDR3 length equals 13 residues. Germline V gene sequence: CDR1 MNHEY, CDR2 SVGAGI. CDR3 DNA sequence: TGTGCCAGCAGCCGGACAGCCTACAATGAGCAGTTCTTC. Translated: CASSRTAYNEQFF.

DNA of the CDR3: TGCAGCGTCCTTCGTCGGTTGAACACTGAAGCTTTCTTT. The encoded protein is CSVLRRLNTEAFF. The chain has TRBV29-1 and TRBJ1-1; D call uncertain. The CDR3 length is 13 residues. Trimming took off 6 bases at V and 0 bases at J, with 11 bases between the two ends. Germline V gene lookup returns CDR1 SQVTM and CDR2 ANQGSEA.

The CDR3 DNA sequence: TGTGCCAGCAGCTTATGGGGGGGAGTTCCGGGATCCTACGAGCAGTACTTC. As protein: CASSLWGGVPGSYEQYF. The chain links TRBV7-9 to TRBJ2-7, with 7 bases aligning to TRBD2. Germline assignment: CDR1 SEHNR and CDR2 FQNEAQ (reference sequence). The length of the CDR3 is 17 residues. The J segment lost 1 base and the V segment lost 2 bases, leaving 11 bases of the junction unmatched.

This clone was detected only a few times. The CDR3 reads CASIDSVGEKLFF. CDR3 coding DNA: TGTGCCAGTATCGACTCGGTCGGGGAAAAACTGTTTTTT. This rearrangement joins TRBV19 to TRBJ1-4; D is uncertain. The CDR3 is 13 amino acids. Trimming removed 7 bases from V and 8 bases from J, with 14 bases in between. Germline lookup yields CDR1 LNHDA and CDR2 SQIVND (reference sequence).

The chain has TRBV27 and TRBJ2-5; D possibly corresponds to TRBD1 (5 bases). CDR1 is MNHEY, CDR2 SMNVEV, per germline (reference sequence). V lost 3 bases, J lost 4 bases, and 9 bases lay in between. CDR3 length equals 13 residues. The CDR3 here is CASSLVGVETQYF. CDR3 nucleotide sequence: TGTGCCAGCAGTTTGGTAGGGGTAGAGACCCAGTACTTC.

The J gene is TRBJ2-1, the V gene TRBV13; 10 nucleotides align to TRBD2. Germline assignment: CDR1 PRHDT and CDR2 FYEKMQ (reference sequence). This CDR3 comprises 19 residues. With V trimmed by 6 bases and J by 7 bases, 21 bases remained unmatched. The CDR3 bases are TGTGCCAGCAGTTTCCTTTTGGGAGGCCCTAGCGGGGGATGGAATGAGCAGTTCTTC. Encoded protein: CASSFLLGGPSGGWNEQFF.

This chain links TRBV5-1 with TRBJ1-3; possibly TRBD1 for D (6 bases). This CDR3 is built from 17 residues. Per the germline V gene, CDR1 is SGHRS and CDR2 is YFSETQ. Trimming stripped 0 bases from V and 0 bases from J, with 13 bases between. DNA of the CDR3: TGCGCCAGCAGCTTGGGAGACAGGTATTCCTCTGGAAACACCATATATTTT. Its translation is CASSLGDRYSSGNTIYF. The entire variable domain, with the rest obtained from reference TRBV5-1 and TRBJ1-3, is as follows: KAGVTQTPRYLIKTRGQQVTLSCSPISGHRSVSWYQQTPGQGLQFLFEYFSETQRNKGNFPGRFSGRQFSNSRSEMNVSTLELGDSALYLCASSLGDRYSSGNTIYFGEGSWLTVV.

The genes are TRBV10-3 and TRBJ1-1; D possibly corresponds to TRBD1 (6 bases). The CDR3 loop spans 14 amino acids. The germline gives CDR1 ENHRY, CDR2 SYGVKD. V was cut by 7 bases and J by 0 bases, with 12 bases left in between. CDR3 bases: TGTGCCATCACCCCGACAGGTATGAACACTGAAGCTTTCTTT. This translates into CAITPTGMNTEAFF.

The V gene is TRBV7-8, the J gene TRBJ2-7, with 11 bases fitting TRBD2. V lost 1 base and J lost 5; bases outside the gene matches: 13. CDR1 SGHVS and CDR2 FQNEAQ come from the germline V gene. The CDR3 spans 18 residues. The CDR3 here is CASSLVGSGGAFIDEQYF. The CDR3 DNA reads TGTGCCAGCAGCTTAGTTGGTAGCGGGGGGGCCTTTATCGACGAGCAGTACTTC.

The count of this clone is one. V is TRBV6-2 or TRBV6-3 and J is TRBJ2-3, with TRBD2 matching over 9 bases. The ends lost 5 bases at V and 5 bases at J; junction bases unmatched: 8. Germline V gene lookup returns CDR1 MNHEY and CDR2 SVGEGT. The CDR3 runs to 15 residues. CDR3 DNA sequence: TGTGCCAGCAGTATCCCCCTAGCGGGGCAAGATACGCAGTATTTT. As protein: CASSIPLAGQDTQYF.

This sequence joins TRBV28 and TRBJ1-5; possibly TRBD1 for D (6 bases). CDR1 and CDR2 from the germline V gene are MDHEN and SYDVKM. V was clipped by 3 bases and J by 2 bases, with 17 bases between them. The CDR3 has 17 amino acids. CDR3 protein: CASSFRSGAQGNQPQHF. CDR3 coding DNA: TGTGCCAGCAGTTTCAGATCAGGGGCACAGGGCAATCAGCCCCAGCATTTT.

This clone was picked up a small number of times. V is TRBV20-1 and J is TRBJ2-1; 7 bases match TRBD1. V lost 3 bases and J lost 5; bases outside the gene matches: 4. The length of the CDR3 is 13 residues. The V gene's germline CDR1 is DFQATT and CDR2 SNEGSKA (reference sequence). CDR3 region: CSASGTVDNEQFF. Here the CDR3 DNA reads TGCAGTGCTAGTGGGACAGTGGACAATGAGCAGTTCTTC.

The CDR3 bases are TGTGCCAGCTCACGCGGACTAGCCTCGGGTGATGGGGAGCAGTACTTC. Residues: CASSRGLASGDGEQYF. The chain couples TRBV18 to TRBJ2-7, with TRBD2 identical over 8 bases. V gave up 4 bases and J gave up 7 bases; unmatched junction bases: 15. The V gene's germline CDR1 is KGHSH and CDR2 LQKENI. The CDR3 is made up of 16 amino acids. Supplemented by reference TRBV18 and TRBJ2-7, the full variable domain reads NAGVMQNPRHLVRRRGQEARLRCSPMKGHSHVYWYRQLPEEGLKFMVYLQKENIIDESGMPKERFSAEFPKEGPSILRIQQVVRGDSAAYFCASSRGLASGDGEQYFGPGTRLTVT.

This chain joins TRBV6-6 and TRBJ2-1, with D possibly matching TRBD1 (6 bases). Trimming left V 6 bases short and J 9 bases short, with 12 bases between. The length of the CDR3 is 12 residues. Germline V CDR1 and CDR2: MNHNY, SVGAGI (reference sequence). The chain's CDR3 is CASSSTGSEQFF. Here the CDR3 DNA reads TGTGCCAGCAGCTCCACAGGGTCTGAGCAGTTCTTC.

Concerning this clone itself: Other DNA sequences of this sample code for an identical CDR3. This chain connects TRBV12-3 or TRBV12-4 to TRBJ2-2; D not certain. V dropped 6 bases and J dropped 2 bases, with 7 bases sitting between them. CDR3 length equals 13 residues. The DNA of the CDR3 is TGTGCCAGCAGCCCACTTAACACCGGGGAGCTGTTTTTT. Amino acids: CASSPLNTGELFF.

This clone was found a few times. This chain uses TRBV5-1 with TRBJ1-4; 10 bases line up with TRBD1. The CDR3 has 16 amino acids. The germline CDR1 and CDR2 sequences are SGHRS and YFSETQ. J gave up 7 bases and V 0 bases, and 6 bases lay outside the gene matches. CDR3 nucleotides: TGCGCCAGCAGCTTGGAGCCGGGACAGGGGTTTGAAAAACTGTTTTTT. As protein: CASSLEPGQGFEKLFF.

The gene calls are TRBV28 and TRBJ1-5; 10 bases agree with TRBD1. Unmatched junction bases numbered 6, after V lost 1 base and J lost 3 bases. CDR1 is MDHEN and CDR2 is SYDVKM in the germline V gene. This CDR3 comprises 17 residues. CDR3 nucleotides: TGTGCCAGCAGTTTATACCCGACAGGGGGCTCCAATCAGCCCCAGCATTTT. Protein sequence: CASSLYPTGGSNQPQHF.

This chain uses TRBV28 with TRBJ1-2; D is ambiguous. This CDR3 is built from 12 residues. The germline CDR1 and CDR2 sequences are MDHEN and SYDVKM. Trimming pared 3 bases from V and 8 bases from J, leaving 10 bases between. The CDR3 sequence is CASSFGGGGYTF. The CDR3 region has the DNA TGTGCCAGCAGTTTTGGAGGCGGGGGCTACACCTTC.

This rearrangement joins TRBV18 to TRBJ1-5; 7 bases agree with TRBD1. Germline lookup yields CDR1 KGHSH and CDR2 LQKENI. V dropped 4 bases and J dropped 1; count of bases not matched to a gene: 4. There are 15 residues in the CDR3. CDR3 sequence: CASSRDRDSNQPQHF. The DNA of the CDR3 is TGTGCCAGCTCACGCGACAGGGACAGCAATCAGCCCCAGCATTTT.

This sequence joins TRBV11-2 and TRBJ2-5; 7 bases are shared with TRBD2. J lost 3 bases, V lost 0 bases, and 13 bases had no gene match. This CDR3 region has 18 residues. Germline lookup yields CDR1 SGHAT and CDR2 FQNNGV. The CDR3 DNA sequence: TGTGCCAGCAGCTTAGATTGGGTTGGACTAGTAGCGAAAGAGACCCAGTACTTC. This codes for CASSLDWVGLVAKETQYF.

This chain links TRBV6-6 with TRBJ1-2; a possible D gene is TRBD1 (6 bases). CDR1 is MNHNY, CDR2 SVGAGI, per germline (reference sequence). Trimming removed 0 bases at V and 7 bases at J, with 18 bases between. The CDR3 totals 16 residues. The CDR3 loop is CASSYSLARGLAGYTF. In DNA form, the CDR3 reads TGTGCCAGCAGTTACTCCCTTGCCAGGGGTTTGGCTGGCTACACCTTC.

The chain is built from TRBV5-1 and TRBJ2-5; D perhaps matches TRBD2 (5 bases). Germline CDR1 and CDR2: SGHRS and YFSETQ. The V gene lost 0 bases and the J gene lost 5 bases, with 5 bases spanning the gap. This CDR3 is 12 amino acids long. CDR3 in DNA: TGCGCCAGCAGCTTGGTAGCGGAGACCCAGTACTTC. The encoded protein is CASSLVAETQYF.

V and J are TRBV4-2 and TRBJ2-3, with D possibly matching TRBD1 (6 bases). This CDR3 is 16 amino acids long. Between the trimmed V and J ends, which lost 4 bases and 6 bases, there was a span of 20 bases. In germline, CDR1 is LGHNA, CDR2 YNFKEQ. CDR3 nucleotide sequence: TGTGCCAGCAGCCCGCACCGTGGGGTAAGGGGGGATACGCAGTATTTT. Its protein product is CASSPHRGVRGDTQYF.

This chain uses TRBV10-1 with TRBJ1-4, with TRBD1 matching over 7 bases. Germline lookup yields CDR1 WNHNN and CDR2 SYGVQD (reference sequence). Trimming took 2 bases from V and 7 from J; bases not matched to a gene: 4. The CDR3 sequence is 14 residues long. CDR3 region: CASSERGHGEKLFF. As DNA, the CDR3 is TGCGCCAGCAGTGAGAGGGGGCATGGTGAAAAACTGTTTTTT.

The gene calls are TRBV3-1 (or the pseudogene TRBV3-2) and TRBJ1-5; D perhaps matches TRBD1 (5 bases). From germline, CDR1 is LGHDT and CDR2 YNNKEL (reference sequence). The CDR3 is made up of 14 amino acids. Trimming took off 1 base at V and 4 bases at J, with 8 bases between the two ends. The chain's CDR3 is CASSQGAGNQPQHF. Written as DNA, the CDR3 is TGTGCCAGCAGCCAAGGGGCAGGGAATCAGCCCCAGCATTTT.

This clone was seen only a few times. The chain has TRBV5-6 and TRBJ1-6; 7 bases map to TRBD1. Germline V gives CDR1 SGHDT, CDR2 YYEEEE. With 2 bases clipped from V and 10 bases from J, the junction kept 0 bases outside the gene matches. The CDR3 has 12 amino acids. Written as DNA, the CDR3 is TGTGCCAGCAGCTTCAGGGGGTCACCCCTCCACTTT. Translated: CASSFRGSPLHF.

In its sample, this clone was seen once. The rearrangement uses TRBV30 and TRBJ2-5; a weak D match, TRBD1 (6 bases). The CDR3 totals 12 residues. Germline lookup yields CDR1 GTSNPN and CDR2 SVGIG (reference sequence). With 3 bases removed from V and 3 bases from J, the gap between germline ends came to 8 bases. CDR3 nucleotides: TGTGCCTGGAGGGGGGCCGAAGAGACCCAGTACTTC. Protein product: CAWRGAEETQYF.

V usage is TRBV21-1 and J usage is TRBJ2-7; TRBD2, the table's D call, was not compared with the DNA. TRBV21-1 is listed as a pseudogene. The CDR3 has 18 residues. The CDR3 here is CASSKAGTSGALSYEQYF. In nucleotides, the CDR3 is TGTGCCAGCAGCAAAGCCGGGACTAGCGGGGCGTTATCCTACGAGCAGTACTTC.

This rearrangement joins TRBV9 to TRBJ2-3; weak D call: TRBD2 (5 bases). Germline V gene lookup returns CDR1 SGDLS and CDR2 YYNGEE. With 4 bases removed from V and 3 bases from J, the gap between germline ends came to 9 bases. This CDR3 spans 13 amino acids. Here the CDR3 reads CASSSSGTDTQYF. The CDR3 region has the DNA TGTGCCAGCAGCTCAAGCGGTACAGATACGCAGTATTTT. The full variable domain, its missing parts supplied by reference TRBV9 and TRBJ2-3, is DSGVTQTPKHLITATGQRVTLRCSPRSGDLSVYWYQQSLDQGLQFLIQYYNGEERAKGNILERFSAQQFPDLHSELNLSSLELGDSALYFCASSSSGTDTQYFGPGTRLTVL.